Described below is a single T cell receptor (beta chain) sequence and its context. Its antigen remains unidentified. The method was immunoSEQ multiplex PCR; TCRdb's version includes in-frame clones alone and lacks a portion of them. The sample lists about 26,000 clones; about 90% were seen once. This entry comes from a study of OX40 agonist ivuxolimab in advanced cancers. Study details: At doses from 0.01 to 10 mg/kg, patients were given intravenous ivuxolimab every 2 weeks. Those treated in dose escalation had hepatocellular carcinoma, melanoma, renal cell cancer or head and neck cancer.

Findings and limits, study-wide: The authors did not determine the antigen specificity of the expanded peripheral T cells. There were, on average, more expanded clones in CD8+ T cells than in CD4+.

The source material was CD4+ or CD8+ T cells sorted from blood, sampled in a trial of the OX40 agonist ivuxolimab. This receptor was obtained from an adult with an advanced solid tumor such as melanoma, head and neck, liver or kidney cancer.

The DNA of the CDR3 is TGTGCCAGCAGTTTGGGGGGGACCCCGGGTACGCAGTATTTT. Translating gives CASSLGGTPGTQYF. The chain joins TRBV27 to TRBJ2-3, with 7 bases aligning to TRBD2. Germline loops: CDR1 MNHEY, CDR2 SMNVEV (reference sequence). The J segment lost 8 bases and the V segment lost 3 bases, leaving 8 bases of the junction unmatched. The length of the CDR3 is 14 residues.